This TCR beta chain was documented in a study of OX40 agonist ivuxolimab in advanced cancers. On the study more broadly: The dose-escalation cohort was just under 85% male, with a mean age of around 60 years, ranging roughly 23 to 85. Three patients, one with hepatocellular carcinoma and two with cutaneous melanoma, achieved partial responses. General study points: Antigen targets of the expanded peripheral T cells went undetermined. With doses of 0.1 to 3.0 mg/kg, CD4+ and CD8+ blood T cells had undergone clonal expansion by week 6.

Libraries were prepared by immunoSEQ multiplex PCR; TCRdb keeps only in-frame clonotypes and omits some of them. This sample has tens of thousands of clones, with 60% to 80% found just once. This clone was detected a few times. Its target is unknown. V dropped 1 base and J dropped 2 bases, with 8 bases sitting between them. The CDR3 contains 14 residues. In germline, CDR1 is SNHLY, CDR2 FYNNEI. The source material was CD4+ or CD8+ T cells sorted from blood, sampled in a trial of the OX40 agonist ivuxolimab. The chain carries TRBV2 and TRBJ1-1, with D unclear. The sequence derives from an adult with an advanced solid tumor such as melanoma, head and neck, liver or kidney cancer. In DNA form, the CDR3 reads TGTGCCAGCAGTGAAGTGACGGCTAACACTGAAGCTTTCTTT. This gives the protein CASSEVTANTEAFF.